A selection of T cell receptor beta chains follows, all from one sample in a study of T cell responses to AZD1222 COVID-19 vaccine. TCRdb's table, derived via immunoSEQ multiplex PCR, lists solely in-frame clones and lacks some. Of 100,000 to 150,000 clones in the sample, about 87% were seen once. The input for sequencing was peripheral blood, taken on day 0 of AZD1222 vaccination. The receptors derive from an adult in good health. The CDR3 runs from the conserved cysteine through the conserved F or W. D genes are given only for firm matches. Clone size, where shown, is once, few, many, or a class for clones that have expanded.

clone_size: NA
j_call: TRBJ1-1
v_call: TRBV7-3
d_call: NA
cdr3_nt: TGTGCCAGCAGCTTAACGGGGGGGTCAACTGTAACTGAAGCTTTCTTT
cdr3_aa: CASSLTGGSTVTEAFF

clone_size: NA
j_call: TRBJ1-5
v_call: TRBV23-1
d_call: NA
cdr3_nt: TGCGCCAGGGCCCACCCACCGGGACGACAACAGCCCCAGCATTTT
cdr3_aa: CARAHPPGRQQPQHF

clone_size: once
j_call: TRBJ1-1
v_call: TRBV28
d_call: NA
cdr3_nt: TGTGCCAGCCGCCAGGGTGAAGCTTTCTTT
cdr3_aa: CASRQGEAFF

clone_size: NA
j_call: TRBJ1-2
v_call: TRBV3-1/TRBV3-2
d_call: TRBD1
cdr3_nt: TGTGCCAGCAGTCTCCCAGGGACAGACTATGGCTACACCTTC
cdr3_aa: CASSLPGTDYGYTF

clone_size: NA
j_call: TRBJ2-3
v_call: TRBV9
d_call: NA
cdr3_nt: TGTGCCAGCGCCAACGGGGGCGGGAGAGCAGATACGCAGTATTTT
cdr3_aa: CASANGGGRADTQYF

clone_size: once
j_call: TRBJ1-5
v_call: TRBV28
d_call: NA
cdr3_nt: TGTGCCGTTAGAGCAGGGAGTACTCAGCCCCAGCATTTT
cdr3_aa: CAVRAGSTQPQHF

clone_size: NA
j_call: TRBJ1-1
v_call: TRBV7-9
d_call: NA
cdr3_nt: TGTGCCAGCAGCTTAGGGGGGCCTACTGAAGCTTTCTTT
cdr3_aa: CASSLGGPTEAFF

clone_size: NA
j_call: TRBJ2-7
v_call: TRBV7-2
d_call: NA
cdr3_nt: TGTGCCAGCGCCAACTCCTACGAGCAGTACTTC
cdr3_aa: CASANSYEQYF

clone_size: NA
j_call: TRBJ2-5
v_call: TRBV20-1
d_call: NA
cdr3_nt: TGCAGTGCTAGTGGGCGGGGCGGGGAGACCCAGTACTTC
cdr3_aa: CSASGRGGETQYF

clone_size: NA
j_call: TRBJ2-7
v_call: TRBV20-1
d_call: NA
cdr3_nt: TGCAGTGCTAGTTTGGGGGCACCCGTATCCGAGCAGTACTTC
cdr3_aa: CSASLGAPVSEQYF

clone_size: NA
j_call: TRBJ2-3
v_call: TRBV30
d_call: NA
cdr3_nt: TGTGCCTGGGACCCCCGGGCAGGACGCACAGATACGCAGTATTTT
cdr3_aa: CAWDPRAGRTDTQYF

clone_size: NA
j_call: TRBJ1-2
v_call: TRBV30
d_call: TRBD1
cdr3_nt: TGTGCCTGGAGTGGACAGGGGGCAAATGGCTACACCTTC
cdr3_aa: CAWSGQGANGYTF

clone_size: NA
j_call: TRBJ1-6
v_call: TRBV7-2
d_call: NA
cdr3_nt: TGTGCCAGCAGCTTAGTCCCCGGGGTGAATAATTCACCCCTCCACTTT
cdr3_aa: CASSLVPGVNNSPLHF

clone_size: NA
j_call: TRBJ2-1
v_call: TRBV6-4
d_call: TRBD2
cdr3_nt: TGTGCCAGCAGTGATGGGACTAGCGGGAGCCATGAGCAGTTCTTC
cdr3_aa: CASSDGTSGSHEQFF

clone_size: NA
j_call: TRBJ2-4
v_call: TRBV20-1
d_call: NA
cdr3_nt: TGCAGTGCTAGTCTAGGGGACATTCAGTACTTC
cdr3_aa: CSASLGDIQYF

clone_size: NA
j_call: TRBJ1-4
v_call: TRBV18
d_call: NA
cdr3_nt: TGTGCCAGCTCACCCTTGGACGGCCCCTATGAAAAACTGTTTTTT
cdr3_aa: CASSPLDGPYEKLFF

clone_size: NA
j_call: TRBJ2-7
v_call: TRBV5-4
d_call: TRBD1
cdr3_nt: TGTGCCAGCAGCCCTGGGGGACAGGCCGGGAGCTCCTACGAGCAGTACTTC
cdr3_aa: CASSPGGQAGSSYEQYF

clone_size: NA
j_call: TRBJ2-3
v_call: TRBV5-1
d_call: TRBD2
cdr3_nt: TGCGCCACCACCGGACTAGCGGGGAGTACAGATACGCAGTATTTT
cdr3_aa: CATTGLAGSTDTQYF

clone_size: NA
j_call: TRBJ1-2
v_call: TRBV6-1
d_call: NA
cdr3_nt: TGTGCCAGCAGTGAAACAGGGTGGGATGGCTACACCTTC
cdr3_aa: CASSETGWDGYTF

clone_size: NA
j_call: TRBJ2-1
v_call: TRBV4-2
d_call: NA
cdr3_nt: TGTGCCAGCAGCCAAAAGGCTCTGGTCCCCGGGATAGAGCAGTTCTTC
cdr3_aa: CASSQKALVPGIEQFF

clone_size: once
j_call: TRBJ1-1
v_call: TRBV19
d_call: NA
cdr3_nt: TGTGCCAGTAGTACCCCGGGAAGGGTTGATGAAGCTTTCTTT
cdr3_aa: CASSTPGRVDEAFF

clone_size: NA
j_call: TRBJ1-5
v_call: TRBV7-2
d_call: NA
cdr3_nt: TGTGCCAGCAGCTTAGGCCCCCGGGGAGCGTATAGCAATCAGCCCCAGCATTTT
cdr3_aa: CASSLGPRGAYSNQPQHF

clone_size: NA
j_call: TRBJ2-7
v_call: TRBV29-1
d_call: TRBD2
cdr3_nt: TGCAGCGTTGTTGGGTACGGTTTAGCGGGGAACTACGAGCAGTACTTC
cdr3_aa: CSVVGYGLAGNYEQYF

clone_size: NA
j_call: TRBJ1-4
v_call: TRBV18
d_call: NA
cdr3_nt: TGTGCCAGCTCACTGACAGTAACTAATGAAAAACTGTTTTTT
cdr3_aa: CASSLTVTNEKLFF

clone_size: NA
j_call: TRBJ2-7
v_call: TRBV27
d_call: TRBD1
cdr3_nt: TGTGCCAGCAGGTCGGACAGGGGGCTCTCCTACGAGCAGTACTTC
cdr3_aa: CASRSDRGLSYEQYF

clone_size: NA
j_call: TRBJ2-3
v_call: TRBV7-2
d_call: TRBD2
cdr3_nt: TGTGCCAGCAGCGCAAGCGGGAGGGCAGATACGCAGTATTTT
cdr3_aa: CASSASGRADTQYF

clone_size: NA
j_call: TRBJ2-3
v_call: TRBV4-3
d_call: TRBD2
cdr3_nt: TGCGCCAACAGCCCGCTAGCGGGAGGGTCCTCAGATACGCAGTATTTT
cdr3_aa: CANSPLAGGSSDTQYF

clone_size: few
j_call: TRBJ2-2
v_call: TRBV19
d_call: TRBD2
cdr3_nt: TGTGCCAGTAGTATAACTAGCGGGAGTTCCGGGGAGCTGTTTTTT
cdr3_aa: CASSITSGSSGELFF

clone_size: few
j_call: TRBJ1-4
v_call: TRBV10-3
d_call: TRBD1
cdr3_nt: TGTGCCATTTCGGGACAGGATAATGAAAAACTGTTTTTT
cdr3_aa: CAISGQDNEKLFF

clone_size: NA
j_call: TRBJ1-4
v_call: TRBV5-6
d_call: NA
cdr3_nt: TGTGCCAGCAGCTTTCAAGGCCGAGCCGGTGAAAAACTGTTTTTT
cdr3_aa: CASSFQGRAGEKLFF

clone_size: few
j_call: TRBJ2-1
v_call: TRBV7-8
d_call: NA
cdr3_nt: TGTGCCAGCAGCTTAGACAGGTCAGATGAGCAGTTCTTC
cdr3_aa: CASSLDRSDEQFF

clone_size: NA
j_call: TRBJ2-2
v_call: TRBV7-6
d_call: NA
cdr3_nt: TGTGCCAGCAGCTTAGCAGGGGGAGACACCGGGGAGCTGTTTTTT
cdr3_aa: CASSLAGGDTGELFF

clone_size: few
j_call: TRBJ1-1
v_call: TRBV29-1
d_call: NA
cdr3_nt: TGCAGCGTTGAAGGGATTTTGAACACTGAAGCTTTCTTT
cdr3_aa: CSVEGILNTEAFF

clone_size: NA
j_call: TRBJ2-1
v_call: TRBV27
d_call: NA
cdr3_nt: TGTGCCGCCTCGCGAGCTGACTCCTACAATGAGCAGTTCTTC
cdr3_aa: CAASRADSYNEQFF

clone_size: NA
j_call: TRBJ2-7
v_call: TRBV6-5
d_call: NA
cdr3_nt: TGTGCCAGCACCCCCAGCCACGAGCAGTACTTC
cdr3_aa: CASTPSHEQYF

clone_size: NA
j_call: TRBJ1-2
v_call: TRBV18
d_call: TRBD1
cdr3_nt: TGTGCCAGCTCACCGAGACAGGGAGGGGACTATGGCTACACCTTC
cdr3_aa: CASSPRQGGDYGYTF

clone_size: NA
j_call: TRBJ1-5
v_call: TRBV19
d_call: NA
cdr3_nt: TGTGCCAGTAACGTCGACATTCAGCCCCAGCATTTT
cdr3_aa: CASNVDIQPQHF

clone_size: few
j_call: TRBJ2-3
v_call: TRBV9
d_call: TRBD1
cdr3_nt: TGTGCCAGCAGTTACCTCGGACAGGGGGCTAGGGATACGCAGTATTTT
cdr3_aa: CASSYLGQGARDTQYF

clone_size: NA
j_call: TRBJ1-2
v_call: TRBV7-9
d_call: TRBD1
cdr3_nt: TGTGCCAGCAGCTTAGCTGGGGACAGGAGTTTCTATGGCTACACCTTC
cdr3_aa: CASSLAGDRSFYGYTF

clone_size: NA
j_call: TRBJ1-1
v_call: TRBV5-1
d_call: NA
cdr3_nt: TGCGCCAGCAGCCTGGAAGGCCCCCAAGCTTTCTTT
cdr3_aa: CASSLEGPQAFF

clone_size: NA
j_call: TRBJ2-3
v_call: TRBV4-3
d_call: TRBD1
cdr3_nt: TGCGCCAGCAGCCAAGCCTCACAGGGGGCCTCGGATACGCAGTATTTT
cdr3_aa: CASSQASQGASDTQYF

clone_size: NA
j_call: TRBJ1-1
v_call: TRBV7-9
d_call: TRBD1
cdr3_nt: TGTGCCAGCAGCTTGGGGGACAGTGAAGCTTTCTTT
cdr3_aa: CASSLGDSEAFF